The clone carrying this T cell receptor beta chain was detected only a few times. Its antigen remains unknown. This specimen belongs to a study of T-cell memory formation after mild COVID-19. Study-wide results and limits: Some clones that responded turned up in pre-infection memory, which suggests that cross-reactive memory joined in.

Germline V CDR1 and CDR2: LGHDT, YNNKEL (reference sequence). Trimming left V 5 bases short and J 0 bases short, with 7 bases between. The CDR3 has 13 residues. UMIs and sample barcodes were carried by the TCR alpha and TCR beta cDNA libraries that 5'RACE produced using constant-segment primers. TCRdb itself ran the 5' RACE reads through MiXCR, one entry per CDR3 protein. The table records around 310,000 distinct CDR3 sequences, more than 15% of them present only once. The chain links TRBV3-1 to TRBJ1-1; no firm D call. This clonotype was sampled from a man aged 18 to 29 who had mild COVID-19 (a few samples of this study predate the infection). Cell type and time point are not known. The sequenced sample was PBMCs or a T cell subset sorted from them (not recorded which). The CDR3 DNA is TGTGCCAGCAGCACTCAGATGAACACTGAAGCTTTCTTT. Protein product: CASSTQMNTEAFF. The entire variable domain, with the rest obtained from reference TRBV3-1 and TRBJ1-1, is as follows: DTAVSQTPKYLVTQMGNDKSIKCEQNLGHDTMYWYKQDSKKFLKIMFSYNNKELIINETVPNRFSPKSPDKAHLNLHINSLELGDSAVYFCASSTQMNTEAFFGQGTRLTVV.